These 20 T cell receptor beta chains came from one sample sequenced in a study of T cells in women clearing cervical HPV infection (dated by TCRdb to between 2018 and 2020). The method was the immunoSEQ multiplex PCR assay. In TCRdb, the immuneACCESS table is reduced to in-frame sequences with V and J assigned. These tables do not hold every clone; where another copy was compared, an unresolved V gene accounts for under half, and the others remain unexplained. The table for this sample lists 25,000 to 30,000 clones. The ten largest clonotypes hold approximately 3% of the sample. Sequenced sample: blood buffy coat. These receptors came from a woman between 18 and 69 years old with a cervical HPV16 infection that either progressed to CIN3+ or cleared (not recorded which).

Turning to this clone: The CDR3 end is not reached by the read, which stops 3 residues before it; the germline J gene fills it in. V is TRBV2 and J is TRBJ2-1, with TRBD2 matching 7 bases. Germline trimming cut 6 bases from V and 8 bases from J; bases unmatched to any gene: 7. The CDR3 totals 13 residues. Germline V gene sequence: CDR1 SNHLY, CDR2 FYNNEI. The CDR3 DNA, read in part, is TGTGCCAGCAGAGGACTAGTGATCGATGAG. Translation gives CASRGLVIDE. The CDR3, in full, reads CASRGLVIDEQFF.

A word on this clone: From the germline J gene comes the end of the CDR3, since the read stops 3 residues before it. The V and J genes are TRBV5-1 and TRBJ1-6, with 7 positions matching TRBD1. The V gene's germline CDR1 is SGHRS and CDR2 YFSETQ. V gave up 3 bases and J gave up 7 bases; unmatched junction bases: 4. The CDR3 runs 14 residues. Incomplete CDR3 DNA: TGCGCCAGCAGCTCAAAGGGGGCCAATTCACCC. Its protein is CASSSKGANSP. The whole CDR3 region reads CASSSKGANSPLHF.

Concerning this clone: The CDR3 is cut off 3 residues early in the read; its end comes from the germline J gene. This chain uses TRBV20-1 with TRBJ2-1; no clear D. V was cut by 5 bases and J by 0 bases, with 11 bases left in between. The CDR3 consists of 14 residues. Germline lookup yields CDR1 DFQATT and CDR2 SNEGSKA (reference sequence). The sequenced CDR3 bases are TGCAGTGCTCTCGGTTCGAGCTCCTACAATGAG. Translated: CSALGSSSYNE. The whole CDR3 protein reads CSALGSSSYNEQFF.

With regard to this clone: The read ends 3 residues early relative to the CDR3; the germline J gene fills the gap. The chain uses TRBV5-4 and TRBJ1-2; the match to TRBD1 covers 9 bases. The trim removed 4 bases at V and 5 bases at J, leaving 9 bases unmatched. Per germline, CDR1 SGHNT and CDR2 YYREEE (reference sequence). This CDR3 has 15 residues. This chain's CDR3 is CASSRKLDRGYGYTF. CDR3 DNA (partial): TGTGCCAGCAGCCGAAAACTGGACAGGGGATATGGC.

CDR3 in amino acids: CASSSRVSSYNSPLHF. The covered CDR3 bases are TGTGCCAGCAGTTCCAGGGTGAGCTCCTATAATTCACCC. This chain connects TRBV6-2 or TRBV6-3 to TRBJ1-6; D is perhaps TRBD1 (5 bases). The read finishes 3 residues shy of the CDR3 end, and the germline J gene is used to complete it. This CDR3 is 16 amino acids long. Germline CDR1 reads MNHEY; CDR2 reads SVGEGT. Trimming pared 4 bases from V and 0 bases from J, leaving 10 bases between.

For this clone: The CDR3 goes on 3 residues after the read ends, and that part is filled in from the germline J gene. The chain uses TRBV2 and TRBJ1-1; D gene ambiguous. Germline V gene lookup returns CDR1 SNHLY and CDR2 FYNNEI. The CDR3 covers 13 residues. V was clipped by 11 bases and J by 5 bases, with 18 bases between them. CDR3 DNA, as far as it was read: TGTGCCGGCCGGGGAGAGGTGACGACTGAA. Residues: CAGRGEVTTE. The entire CDR3 protein reads CAGRGEVTTEAFF.

Remarks on this clone: The read falls 3 residues short of the CDR3 end, and the missing part is taken from the germline J gene. V gene TRBV20-1 combines with J gene TRBJ2-7, with D possibly being TRBD2 (6 bases). Looked up from germline, CDR1 is DFQATT and CDR2 is SNEGSKA (reference sequence). This CDR3 has 14 residues. V gave up 6 bases and J gave up 4 bases, with 19 bases separating them. CDR3 DNA, as far as it was read: TGCAGTGCAAAGGACTACCCTAGAACATACGAG. It is translated as CSAKDYPRTYE. The whole CDR3 region reads CSAKDYPRTYEQYF.

Details on this clone: The read falls 3 residues short of the CDR3 end, and the missing part is taken from the germline J gene. The same CDR3 is also encoded by other DNA sequences in this sample. This chain uses TRBV7-6 with TRBJ2-6, with 7 bases aligning to TRBD1. V gave up 1 base and J gave up 2 bases; unmatched junction bases: 2. The CDR3 is 16 residues long. The germline CDR1 and CDR2 sequences are SGHVS and FNYEAQ. CDR3 amino acids: CASSLGGTAGANVLTF. Partial CDR3 DNA: TGTGCCAGCAGCTTAGGAGGGACAGCTGGGGCCAACGTC.

A word on this clone: The read comes to an end 3 residues before the CDR3 does, leaving the germline J gene to fill in the end. The chain employs TRBV18 and TRBJ2-6, with TRBD2 identical over 7 bases. Germline-derived CDR1 and CDR2 are KGHSH and LQKENI. V lost 1 base to trimming and J lost 0 bases; unmatched junction nucleotides: 6. CDR3 length: 18 amino acids. This chain's CDR3 is CASSPLAGEHSGANVLTF. Incomplete CDR3 DNA: TGTGCCAGCTCACCACTGGCGGGGGAGCACTCTGGGGCCAACGTC.

The sequenced CDR3 bases are TGTGCCAGCAGCCCCGGACTCTATGAG. It codes for CASSPGLYE. The CDR3 reads in full as CASSPGLYEQFF. The rearrangement uses TRBV7-2 and TRBJ2-1; a weak D match, TRBD2 (5 bases). The read halts 3 residues ahead of the CDR3 end, with the missing end drawn from the germline J gene. The CDR3 covers 12 residues. V was clipped by 5 bases and J by 8 bases, with 10 bases between them. Germline loops: CDR1 SGHTA, CDR2 FQGNSA.

In regard to this clone: From the germline J gene comes the end of the CDR3, since the read stops 3 residues before it. This chain connects TRBV5-6 to TRBJ1-2; D might be TRBD1 (5 bases). Germline lookup yields CDR1 SGHDT and CDR2 YYEEEE. V lost 2 bases and J lost 4, with 9 bases in between. The CDR3 runs to 13 residues. CDR3 DNA, as far as it was read: TGTGCCAGCAGCTTCGGGGGTACCTATGGC. Translating it yields CASSFGGTYG. The complete CDR3 sequence is CASSFGGTYGYTF.

Details on this clone: The read gets to within 3 residues of the CDR3 end, and the germline J gene fills in the rest. The V gene is TRBV25-1, the J gene TRBJ2-5, with D perhaps matching TRBD1 (5 bases). This CDR3 has 14 residues. Germline values: CDR1 MGHDK, CDR2 SYGVNS. V gave up 2 bases and J gave up 2 bases, with 9 bases separating them. The sequenced part of the CDR3 DNA is TGTGCCAGCAGTGAACAAGGGGTTCAAGAGACC. This codes for CASSEQGVQET. The complete CDR3 reads CASSEQGVQETQYF.

A word on this clone: Coverage ceases 3 residues before the CDR3 finishes, and the germline J gene fills in the end. The chain joins TRBV6-2 or TRBV6-3 to TRBJ2-7; no reliable D call. V gave up 2 bases and J gave up 2 bases, with 16 bases separating them. CDR1 is MNHEY and CDR2 is SVGEGT in the germline V gene. There are 16 residues in the CDR3. The CDR3 DNA, read in part, is TGTGCCAGCAGTTACCTTCTCTCGAGACTCACCTACGAG. Amino acids: CASSYLLSRLTYE. In full, the CDR3 is CASSYLLSRLTYEQYF.

Remarks on this clone: The CDR3 is cut off 3 residues early in the read; its end comes from the germline J gene. The chain couples TRBV5-1 to TRBJ1-2, with D perhaps TRBD1 (6 bases). Germline V gene lookup returns CDR1 SGHRS and CDR2 YFSETQ. The CDR3 is made up of 15 amino acids. Trimming removed 1 base from V and 3 bases from J, with 13 bases in between. CDR3 loop: CASSLWAGADYGYTF. The CDR3 DNA, read in part, is TGCGCCAGCAGCTTGTGGGCAGGGGCAGACTATGGC.

Note on this clone: Coverage ceases 3 residues before the CDR3 finishes, and the germline J gene fills in the end. The rearrangement links TRBV19 to TRBJ2-4, with TRBD2 matching 16 bases. The CDR3 has 17 residues. The V gene end was trimmed by 4 bases and the J gene end by 2 bases; junction bases not matched to a gene: 2. Germline CDR1 is LNHDA and CDR2 is SQIVND (reference sequence). The part of the CDR3 DNA that was read is TGTGCCAGTAGTAGGGGACTAGCGGGAGGGTCCAAAAACATT. Its translation: CASSRGLAGGSKNI. The entire CDR3 protein is CASSRGLAGGSKNIQYF.

With regard to this clone: The read comes to an end 3 residues before the CDR3 does, leaving the germline J gene to fill in the end. The J gene is TRBJ1-4, the V gene TRBV20-1; D unresolved. V was shortened by 5 bases and J by 8 bases, with 18 bases between the two germline ends. The CDR3 runs 14 residues. The germline CDR1 and CDR2 sequences are DFQATT and SNEGSKA (reference sequence). CDR3 region: CSAPDTRRNEKLFF. The covered CDR3 bases are TGCAGTGCTCCCGACACAAGGAGGAACGAAAAA.

On this clone itself: Read sequence stops 3 residues before the CDR3 end, and the germline J gene provides the missing end. The V call is TRBV12-3 or TRBV12-4, the J call TRBJ2-5; TRBD2 is a possible D gene (6 bases). V gave up 4 bases and J gave up 4 bases, with 19 bases separating them. This CDR3 is built from 16 residues. CDR3 DNA (partial): TGTGCCAGCAGTTCCAATCGATGGGGGGATCTAGAGACC. This codes for CASSSNRWGDLET. The CDR3 in its entirety is CASSSNRWGDLETQYF.

For this clone: Coverage ceases 3 residues before the CDR3 finishes, and the germline J gene fills in the end. The chain employs TRBV10-1 and TRBJ1-2, with 10 bases identical to TRBD1. Germline V gene lookup returns CDR1 WNHNN and CDR2 SYGVQD (reference sequence). The CDR3 is 13 residues long. Partial CDR3 DNA: TGCGCCAGCAGTGGACAGGGGGCCTCGGGC. This translates into CASSGQGASG. The CDR3 in full is CASSGQGASGYTF.

Worth noting for this clone: A read error may account for a junction end that differs from germline. The read halts 3 residues ahead of the CDR3 end, with the missing end drawn from the germline J gene. The J gene is TRBJ1-2, the V gene TRBV19; weak D call: TRBD1 (5 bases). Germline CDR1 reads LNHDA; CDR2 reads SQIVND (reference sequence). The CDR3 runs 15 residues. The part of the CDR3 DNA that was read is TGTGCCAGCCTCCCGGACGGGGGTTTTAACCATGGC. Protein sequence: CASLPDGGFNHG. The entire CDR3 reads CASLPDGGFNHGYTF.

As for this clone: The CDR3 extends 3 residues past the end of the read, so its final part is completed from the germline J gene. V gene TRBV7-8 combines with J gene TRBJ1-2, with D possibly TRBD1 on 6 matching bases. Trimming pared 4 bases from V and 5 bases from J, leaving 17 bases between. CDR1 and CDR2 (germline): SGHVS, FQNEAQ. The CDR3 has 15 amino acids. CDR3 residues: CASSSGFGDTYGYTF. The CDR3 DNA, read in part, is TGTGCCAGCAGCTCCGGTTTTGGGGACACTTATGGC.